The 13 T cell receptor beta chains presented below share a single source sample, sequenced in a study of cytomegalovirus exposure and HLA in healthy donors. The PCR had 60 Vbeta and 13 Jbeta primers. Measured with immunoSEQ multiplex PCR; TCRdb has only the in-frame clones, and not every one. The table lists over 90,000 clones, about four fifths of them singletons. The sample was PBMCs. The receptors come from a woman in her seventies in good health and CMV-seropositive.

The chain recombines TRBV6-6 with TRBJ2-7; 7 bases are a match to TRBD2. CDR1 and CDR2 from the germline V gene are MNHNY and SVGAGI (reference sequence). The CDR3 covers 12 residues. Trimming cost V 6 bases and J 8 bases; bases outside gene matches: 7. CDR3 sequence: CASSSLGTKQYF. CDR3 nucleotide sequence: TGTGCCAGCAGCTCCCTAGGGACTAAGCAGTACTTC.

V is TRBV9 and J is TRBJ2-7, with D perhaps matching TRBD2 (6 bases). The CDR3 has 13 residues. Germline CDR1 reads SGDLS; CDR2 reads YYNGEE. Trimming took off 5 bases at V and 0 bases at J, with 9 bases between the two ends. The DNA for the CDR3 is TGTGCCAGCAGTAACGGGGGCTCCTACGAGCAGTACTTC. Encoded protein: CASSNGGSYEQYF.

This chain joins TRBV7-8 and TRBJ1-3; D not resolved. The CDR3 is 16 amino acids. Germline assignment: CDR1 SGHVS and CDR2 FQNEAQ. The ends were cut back, 4 bases at V and 0 bases at J, with 13 bases in the middle. The DNA for the CDR3 is TGTGCCAGCAGCTGGACTCAGGCGGACTCTGGAAACACCATATATTTT. Its translation: CASSWTQADSGNTIYF.

The J gene is TRBJ2-5, the V gene TRBV19; D is perhaps TRBD2 (6 bases). The CDR3 is 12 residues long. CDR1 and CDR2 from the germline V gene are LNHDA and SQIVND (reference sequence). V lost 6 bases and J 5 bases, leaving 10 bases between the germline ends. Written as DNA, the CDR3 is TGTGCCAGTAGGGGGGGTGAGGAGACCCAGTACTTC. Translating it yields CASRGGEETQYF.

This clone occurred a few times. The V call is TRBV5-4, the J call TRBJ2-2; a possible D gene is TRBD2 (5 bases). V was pared by 7 bases and J by 7 bases, with 14 bases between. The V gene's germline CDR1 is SGHNT and CDR2 YYREEE (reference sequence). CDR3 length: 13 amino acids. Here the CDR3 DNA reads TGTGCCAGCGGTTACAGCGAGGGCGGGGAGCTGTTTTTT. Translation gives CASGYSEGGELFF.

V and J are TRBV30 and TRBJ1-1; no definite D call. V lost 3 bases, J lost 0 bases, and 5 bases lay in between. CDR1 GTSNPN and CDR2 SVGIG come from the germline V gene (reference sequence). This CDR3 comprises 12 residues. The CDR3 nucleotides are TGTGCCTGGAGGGCCATGAACACTGAAGCTTTCTTT. Protein: CAWRAMNTEAFF.

The chain employs TRBV10-3 and TRBJ2-7; D not certain. There are 13 residues in the CDR3. From germline, CDR1 is ENHRY and CDR2 SYGVKD. V was shortened by 2 bases and J by 3 bases, with 8 bases between the two germline ends. The CDR3 protein is CAISEPPNYEQYF. Written as DNA, the CDR3 is TGTGCCATCAGTGAGCCGCCTAACTACGAGCAGTACTTC.

This clone was detected only once. This rearrangement joins TRBV7-9 to TRBJ2-2, with D maybe TRBD1 (6 bases). V dropped 5 bases and J dropped 4 bases, with 20 bases sitting between them. The length of the CDR3 is 17 residues. In germline, CDR1 is SEHNR, CDR2 FQNEAQ (reference sequence). CDR3 region: CASSPPGAPLATGELFF. CDR3 bases: TGTGCCAGCAGCCCACCAGGGGCCCCGCTCGCCACCGGGGAGCTGTTTTTT.

This chain uses TRBV27 with TRBJ2-7; possibly TRBD2 for D (6 bases). V lost 3 bases to trimming and J lost 4 bases, with 10 bases between them. Looked up from germline, CDR1 is MNHEY and CDR2 is SMNVEV (reference sequence). The CDR3 covers 13 residues. The CDR3 here is CASSFQEGYEQYF. In DNA form, the CDR3 reads TGTGCCAGCAGTTTTCAGGAGGGGTACGAGCAGTACTTC.

The chain combines TRBV11-3 with TRBJ2-5, with D maybe TRBD2 (6 bases). Germline V gene lookup returns CDR1 SGHNT and CDR2 YENEEA. Trimming shortened V by 5 bases and J by 3 bases, and 10 bases separated the two germline ends. The CDR3 contains 13 residues. CDR3 residues: CASSEGTEETQYF. For the CDR3, the DNA is TGTGCCAGCAGCGAAGGGACTGAAGAGACCCAGTACTTC.

This chain connects TRBV28 to TRBJ2-5; D might be TRBD2 (7 bases). V was pared by 3 bases and J by 5 bases, with 10 bases between. From germline, CDR1 is MDHEN and CDR2 SYDVKM. The CDR3 runs 13 residues. CDR3 residues: CASSLGGAETQYF. The CDR3 DNA follows: TGTGCCAGCAGTTTGGGGGGGGCGGAGACCCAGTACTTC.

This rearrangement joins TRBV19 to TRBJ2-3, with 10 bases identical to TRBD1. The CDR3 has 14 amino acids. Germline V gene lookup returns CDR1 LNHDA and CDR2 SQIVND (reference sequence). V dropped 7 bases and J dropped 5; count of bases not matched to a gene: 6. In nucleotides, the CDR3 is TGTGCCAGTACACGGACAGGGGGAAAAGATACGCAGTATTTT. The encoded protein is CASTRTGGKDTQYF.

Notes on this clone: This sample includes further DNA sequences coding for the same CDR3. The chain recombines TRBV7-2 with TRBJ2-7; 7 bases map to TRBD2. This CDR3 is 20 amino acids long. J was trimmed by 3 bases and V by 4 bases; bases with no gene match: 24. The germline CDR1 and CDR2 sequences are SGHTA and FQGNSA. The CDR3 protein is CASSSASSWGGTPTRYEQYF. CDR3 sequence (DNA): TGTGCCAGCAGCTCAGCTAGCTCTTGGGGGGGGACCCCCACTCGCTACGAGCAGTACTTC.